The clone carrying this T cell receptor beta chain was seen only once. Here immunoSEQ multiplex PCR was the method, and the copy in TCRdb shows in-frame clones only, minus some. Of approximately 81,000 clones in the sample, just over 95% are singletons; the top ten hold 0.2%. This sample stems from a study of technical replicates of blood from a handful of donors. Germline CDR1 is MNHEY and CDR2 is SMNVEV (reference sequence). CDR3 size: 15 residues. The V and J ends lost 4 bases and 5 bases respectively, with 17 bases between them. This sequence was found in a human donor in good health. V and J are TRBV27 and TRBJ2-5, with D maybe TRBD2 (5 bases). The sample was T cells isolated from PBMCs. The CDR3 loop reads CASSSDSLGRETQYF. CDR3 DNA: TGTGCCAGCAGTTCCGACTCACTAGGACGCGAGACCCAGTACTTC.